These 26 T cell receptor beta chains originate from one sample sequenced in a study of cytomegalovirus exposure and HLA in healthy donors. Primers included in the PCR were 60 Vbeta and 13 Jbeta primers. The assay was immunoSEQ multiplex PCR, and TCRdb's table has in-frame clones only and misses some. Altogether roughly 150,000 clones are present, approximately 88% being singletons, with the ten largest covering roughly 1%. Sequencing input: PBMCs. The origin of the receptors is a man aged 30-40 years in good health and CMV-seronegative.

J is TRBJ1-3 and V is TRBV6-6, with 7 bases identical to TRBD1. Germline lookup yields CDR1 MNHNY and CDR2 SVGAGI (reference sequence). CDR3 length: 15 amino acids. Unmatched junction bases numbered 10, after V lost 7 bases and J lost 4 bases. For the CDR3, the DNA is TGTGCCAGCAAACCGACAGGGATTGGCGGAAACACCATATATTTT. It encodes CASKPTGIGGNTIYF.

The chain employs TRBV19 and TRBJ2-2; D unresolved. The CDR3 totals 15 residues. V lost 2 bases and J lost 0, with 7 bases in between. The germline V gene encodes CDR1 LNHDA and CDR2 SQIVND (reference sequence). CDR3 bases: TGTGCCAGTAGTATACTGGCAGCGAACACCGGGGAGCTGTTTTTT. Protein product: CASSILAANTGELFF.

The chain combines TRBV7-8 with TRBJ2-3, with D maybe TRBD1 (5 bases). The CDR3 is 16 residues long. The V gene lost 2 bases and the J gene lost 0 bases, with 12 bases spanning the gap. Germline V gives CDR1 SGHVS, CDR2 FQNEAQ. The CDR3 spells CASSLQGRFSTDTQYF. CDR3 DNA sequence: TGTGCCAGCAGCTTACAGGGTCGATTTAGCACAGATACGCAGTATTTT.

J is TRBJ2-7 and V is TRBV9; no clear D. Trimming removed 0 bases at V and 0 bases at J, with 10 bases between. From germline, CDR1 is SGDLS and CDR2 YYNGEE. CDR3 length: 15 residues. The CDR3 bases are TGTGCCAGCAGCGTAGACCTAGGAAGCTCCTACGAGCAGTACTTC. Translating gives CASSVDLGSSYEQYF.

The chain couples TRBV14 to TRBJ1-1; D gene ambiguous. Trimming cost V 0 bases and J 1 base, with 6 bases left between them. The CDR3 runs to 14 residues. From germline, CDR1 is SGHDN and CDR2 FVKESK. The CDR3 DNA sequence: TGTGCCAGCAGCCAAGAGTGGCCGAACACTGAAGCTTTCTTT. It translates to CASSQEWPNTEAFF.

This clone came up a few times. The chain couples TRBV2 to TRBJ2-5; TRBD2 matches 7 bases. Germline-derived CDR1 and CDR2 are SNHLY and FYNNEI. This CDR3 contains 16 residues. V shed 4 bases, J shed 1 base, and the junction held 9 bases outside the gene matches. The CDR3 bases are TGTGCCAGCAGTGGTAGGCCAGCGGGAACCCAAGAGACCCAGTACTTC. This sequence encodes CASSGRPAGTQETQYF. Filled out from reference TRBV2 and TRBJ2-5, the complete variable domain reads EPEVTQTPSHQVTQMGQEVILRCVPISNHLYFYWYRQILGQKVEFLVSFYNNEISEKSEIFDDQFSVERPDGSNFTLKIRSTKLEDSAMYFCASSGRPAGTQETQYFGPGTRLLVL.

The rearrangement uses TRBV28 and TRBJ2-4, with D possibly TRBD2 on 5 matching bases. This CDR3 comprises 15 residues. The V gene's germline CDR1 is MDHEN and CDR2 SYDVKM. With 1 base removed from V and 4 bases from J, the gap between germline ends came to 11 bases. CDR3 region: CASSLYGVGKNIQYF. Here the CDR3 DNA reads TGTGCCAGCAGTTTATACGGGGTAGGGAAAAACATTCAGTACTTC.

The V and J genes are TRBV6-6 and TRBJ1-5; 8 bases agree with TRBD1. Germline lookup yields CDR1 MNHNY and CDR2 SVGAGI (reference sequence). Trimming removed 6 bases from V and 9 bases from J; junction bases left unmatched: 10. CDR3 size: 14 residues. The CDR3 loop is CASRDRATNGPQHF. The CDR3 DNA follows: TGTGCCAGCAGGGACAGGGCGACCAATGGGCCCCAGCATTTT.

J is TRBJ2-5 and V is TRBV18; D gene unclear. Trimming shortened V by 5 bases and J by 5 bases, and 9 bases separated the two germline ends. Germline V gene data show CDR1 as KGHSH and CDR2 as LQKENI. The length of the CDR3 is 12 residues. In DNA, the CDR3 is TGTGCCAGCTCATTACAATCGGAGACCCAGTACTTC. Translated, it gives CASSLQSETQYF. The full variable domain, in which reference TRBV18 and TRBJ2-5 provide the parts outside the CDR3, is NAGVMQNPRHLVRRRGQEARLRCSPMKGHSHVYWYRQLPEEGLKFMVYLQKENIIDESGMPKERFSAEFPKEGPSILRIQQVVRGDSAAYFCASSLQSETQYFGPGTRLLVL.

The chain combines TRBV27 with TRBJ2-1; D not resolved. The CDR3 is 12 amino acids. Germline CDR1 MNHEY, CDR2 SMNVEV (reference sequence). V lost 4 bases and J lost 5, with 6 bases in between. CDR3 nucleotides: TGTGCCAGCAGTTCGTACAACAATGAGCAGTTCTTC. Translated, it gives CASSSYNNEQFF.

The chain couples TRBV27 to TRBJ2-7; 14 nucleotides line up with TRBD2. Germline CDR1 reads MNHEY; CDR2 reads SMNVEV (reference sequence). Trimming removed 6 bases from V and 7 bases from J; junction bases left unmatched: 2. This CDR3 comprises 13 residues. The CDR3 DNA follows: TGTGCCAGCAGGCGGACTAGCGGGAGGGAGCAGTACTTC. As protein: CASRRTSGREQYF.

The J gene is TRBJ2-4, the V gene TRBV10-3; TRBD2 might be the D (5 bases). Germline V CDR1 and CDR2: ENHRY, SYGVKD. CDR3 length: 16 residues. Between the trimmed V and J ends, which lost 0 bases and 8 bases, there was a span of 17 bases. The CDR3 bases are TGTGCCATCAGTGAGTCGAGGGAGCGGAGGTGGGACATTCAGTACTTC. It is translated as CAISESRERRWDIQYF.

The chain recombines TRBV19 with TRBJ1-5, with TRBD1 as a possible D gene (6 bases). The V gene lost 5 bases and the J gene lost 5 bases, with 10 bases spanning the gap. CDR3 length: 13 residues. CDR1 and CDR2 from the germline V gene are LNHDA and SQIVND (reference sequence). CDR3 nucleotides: TGTGCCAGTAGTGTACAGGGAGATCAGCCCCAGCATTTT. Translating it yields CASSVQGDQPQHF.

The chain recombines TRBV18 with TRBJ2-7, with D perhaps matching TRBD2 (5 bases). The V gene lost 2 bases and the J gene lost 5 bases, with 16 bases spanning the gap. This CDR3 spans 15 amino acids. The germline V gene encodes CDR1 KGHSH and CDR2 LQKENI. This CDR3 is CASSPGAVVRNEQYF. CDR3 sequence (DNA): TGTGCCAGCTCACCAGGAGCGGTTGTAAGAAACGAGCAGTACTTC.

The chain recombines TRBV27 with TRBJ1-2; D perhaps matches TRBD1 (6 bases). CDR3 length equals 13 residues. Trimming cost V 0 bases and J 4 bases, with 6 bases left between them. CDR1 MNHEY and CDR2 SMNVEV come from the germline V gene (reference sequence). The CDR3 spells CASSLSGGYGYTF. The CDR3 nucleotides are TGTGCCAGCAGTTTATCAGGGGGCTATGGCTACACCTTC.

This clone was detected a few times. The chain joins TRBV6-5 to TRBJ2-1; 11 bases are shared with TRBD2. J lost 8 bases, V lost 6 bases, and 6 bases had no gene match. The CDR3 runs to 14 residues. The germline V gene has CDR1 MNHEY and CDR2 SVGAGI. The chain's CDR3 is CASSLSGGAYEQFF. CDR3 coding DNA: TGTGCCAGCAGCCTTAGCGGGGGGGCCTATGAGCAGTTCTTC.

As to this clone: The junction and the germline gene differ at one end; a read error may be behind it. As DNA, the CDR3 is TGTGCCTGGAGTGTACATGGGGATGAGGGTCTTCACTTC. This encodes CAWSVHGDEGLHF. The V and J genes are TRBV30 and TRBJ2-7, with a tentative D call TRBD2 (5 bases). CDR1 is GTSNPN and CDR2 is SVGIG in the germline V gene (reference sequence). The CDR3 runs 13 residues.

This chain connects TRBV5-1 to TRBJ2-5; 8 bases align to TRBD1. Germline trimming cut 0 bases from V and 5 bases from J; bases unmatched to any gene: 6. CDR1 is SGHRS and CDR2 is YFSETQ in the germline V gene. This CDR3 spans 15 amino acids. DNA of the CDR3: TGCGCCAGCAGCTTGGCAGGGGGCAAGGGTGAGACCCAGTACTTC. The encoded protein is CASSLAGGKGETQYF.

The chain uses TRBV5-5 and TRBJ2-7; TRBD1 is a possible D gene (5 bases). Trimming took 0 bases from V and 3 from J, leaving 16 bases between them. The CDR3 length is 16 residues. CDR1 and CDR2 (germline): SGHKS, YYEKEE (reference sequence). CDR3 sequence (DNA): TGTGCCAGCAGCTTGGCTGAGGTAGGGGCGTACTACGAGCAGTACTTC. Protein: CASSLAEVGAYYEQYF.

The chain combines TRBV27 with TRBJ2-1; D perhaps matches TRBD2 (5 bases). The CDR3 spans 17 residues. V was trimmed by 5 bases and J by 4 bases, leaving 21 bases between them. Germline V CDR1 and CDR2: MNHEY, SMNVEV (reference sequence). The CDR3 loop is CASSLTWLEGEYNEQFF. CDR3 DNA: TGTGCCAGCAGTCTTACTTGGCTAGAGGGAGAGTACAATGAGCAGTTCTTC.

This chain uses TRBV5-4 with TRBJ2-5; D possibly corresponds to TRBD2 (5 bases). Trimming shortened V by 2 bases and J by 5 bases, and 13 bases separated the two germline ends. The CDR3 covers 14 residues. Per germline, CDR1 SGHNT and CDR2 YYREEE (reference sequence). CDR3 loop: CASSFPGPGETQYF. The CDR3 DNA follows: TGTGCCAGCAGCTTCCCGGGCCCGGGGGAGACCCAGTACTTC.

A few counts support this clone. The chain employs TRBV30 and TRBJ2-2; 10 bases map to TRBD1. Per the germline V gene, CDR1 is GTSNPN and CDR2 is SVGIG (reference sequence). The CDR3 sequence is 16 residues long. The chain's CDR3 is CAAKGQGMGKTGELFF. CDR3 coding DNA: TGTGCGGCAAAGGGACAGGGGATGGGAAAGACCGGGGAGCTGTTTTTT.

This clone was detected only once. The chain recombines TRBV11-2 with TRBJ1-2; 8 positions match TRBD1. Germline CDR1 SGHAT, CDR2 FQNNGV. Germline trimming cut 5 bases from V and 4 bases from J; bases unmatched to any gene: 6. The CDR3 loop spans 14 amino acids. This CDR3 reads CASSLGTGSYGYTF. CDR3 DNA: TGTGCCAGCAGCCTCGGGACAGGAAGCTATGGCTACACCTTC.

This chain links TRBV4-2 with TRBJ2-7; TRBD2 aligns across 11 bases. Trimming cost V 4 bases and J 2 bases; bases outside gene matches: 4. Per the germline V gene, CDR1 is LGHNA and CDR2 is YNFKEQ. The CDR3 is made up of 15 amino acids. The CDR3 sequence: CASSLILAGAYEQYF. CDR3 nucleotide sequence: TGTGCCAGCAGCCTCATACTAGCGGGGGCCTACGAGCAGTACTTC.

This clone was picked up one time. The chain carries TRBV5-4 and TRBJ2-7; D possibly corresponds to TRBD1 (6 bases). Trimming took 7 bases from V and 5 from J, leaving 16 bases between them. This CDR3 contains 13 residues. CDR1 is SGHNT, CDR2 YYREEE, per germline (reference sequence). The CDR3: CASLEQGRDEQYF. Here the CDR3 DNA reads TGTGCCAGCCTAGAACAGGGTAGGGACGAGCAGTACTTC.

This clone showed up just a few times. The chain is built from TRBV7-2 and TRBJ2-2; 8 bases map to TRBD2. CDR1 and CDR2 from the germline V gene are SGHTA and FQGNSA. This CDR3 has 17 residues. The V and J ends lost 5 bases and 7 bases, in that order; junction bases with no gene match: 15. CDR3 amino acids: CASSPGGSGRIGGELFF. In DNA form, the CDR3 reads TGTGCCAGCAGCCCCGGGGGGAGCGGGAGAATTGGCGGGGAGCTGTTTTTT. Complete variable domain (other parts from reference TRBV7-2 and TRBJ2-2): GAGVSQSPSNKVTEKGKDVELRCDPISGHTALYWYRQSLGQGLEFLIYFQGNSAPDKSGLPSDRFSAERTGGSVSTLTIQRTQQEDSAVYLCASSPGGSGRIGGELFFGEGSRLTVL.